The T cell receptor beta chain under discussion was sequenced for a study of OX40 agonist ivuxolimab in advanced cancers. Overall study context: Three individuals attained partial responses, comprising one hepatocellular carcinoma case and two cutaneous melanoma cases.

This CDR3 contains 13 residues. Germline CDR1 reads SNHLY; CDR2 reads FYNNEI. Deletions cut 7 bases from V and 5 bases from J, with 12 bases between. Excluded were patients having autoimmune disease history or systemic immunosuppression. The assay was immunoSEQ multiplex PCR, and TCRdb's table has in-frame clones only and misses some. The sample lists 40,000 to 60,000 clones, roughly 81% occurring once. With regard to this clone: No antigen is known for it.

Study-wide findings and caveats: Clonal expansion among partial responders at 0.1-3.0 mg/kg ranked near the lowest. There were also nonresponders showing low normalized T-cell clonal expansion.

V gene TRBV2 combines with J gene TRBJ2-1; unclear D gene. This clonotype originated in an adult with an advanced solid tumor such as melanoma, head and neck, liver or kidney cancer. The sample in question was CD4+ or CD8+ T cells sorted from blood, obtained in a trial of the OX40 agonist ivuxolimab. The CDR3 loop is CASKQRRNNEQFF. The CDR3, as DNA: TGTGCCAGCAAACAGCGACGAAACAATGAGCAGTTCTTC.